The rows below give T cell receptor beta chains drawn from one sample of a study of CD8 T cells in ankylosing spondylitis. TCRdb processed the 5' RACE reads anew with MiXCR; each CDR3 protein has one entry. This repertoire shows about 89,000 distinct CDR3 sequences, 27% found once; its top ten account for roughly three fifths. Sequencing was performed on blood, either unsorted or a sorted T cell fraction (not recorded which). These receptors were obtained from a male donor with ankylosing spondylitis or in good health (not recorded which). CDR3s include the opening cysteine and the closing phenylalanine or tryptophan. A D gene is named only where the DNA matches it firmly. Clone size is not always given. Where it is, it says once, few, many or a class for expanded clones.

>TRBD1|TRBJ1-2|-|TRBV29-1
CSVAGTGTGASPYGYTF
TGCAGCGTGGCCGGAACGGGGACAGGGGCATCTCCCTATGGCTACACCTTC
>-|TRBJ2-1|-|TRBV27
CASSLPWSYEQFF
TGTGCCAGCAGTTTACCATGGAGCTATGAGCAGTTCTTC
>-|TRBJ1-1|few|TRBV7-2
CASSLKGKYTEAFF
TGTGCCAGCAGCCTGAAAGGGAAGTACACTGAAGCTTTCTTT
>TRBD1|TRBJ2-7|few|TRBV11-1
CASSFDQLMGQAIYEQYF
TGTGCCAGCAGCTTCGACCAACTTATGGGACAGGCTATCTACGAGCAGTACTTC
>TRBD1|TRBJ1-1|few|TRBV14
CASGGQMNTEAFF
TGTGCCAGCGGGGGACAGATGAACACTGAAGCTTTCTTT
>TRBD1|TRBJ2-1|-|TRBV30
CAWFDRAAYNEQFF
TGTGCCTGGTTTGACAGGGCAGCCTACAATGAGCAGTTCTTC
>-|TRBJ2-5|-|TRBV6-1
CASSEEEWSQETQYF
TGTGCCAGCAGTGAAGAGGAGTGGTCACAAGAGACCCAGTACTTC
>TRBD1|TRBJ1-2|-|TRBV29-1
CSVEETGGDGYTF
TGCAGCGTTGAAGAGACAGGGGGTGATGGCTACACCTTC
>TRBD1|TRBJ2-2|many|TRBV6-1
CASSLTGTGNTGELFF
TGTGCCAGCAGTCTAACCGGGACAGGGAACACCGGGGAGCTGTTTTTT
>-|TRBJ2-5|many|TRBV10-3
CAISGGLQETQYF
TGTGCCATCAGTGGGGGTCTCCAAGAGACCCAGTACTTC
>-|TRBJ2-3|few|TRBV20-1
CSATRSGLLTDTQYF
TGCAGTGCTACCCGGAGCGGGTTGCTCACAGATACGCAGTATTTT
>-|TRBJ2-4|-|TRBV15
CATSRQGKDIQYF
TGTGCCACCAGCAGACAGGGAAAAGACATTCAGTACTTC
>-|TRBJ2-2|few|TRBV5-1
CASSFTGLGTGELFF
TGCGCCAGCAGCTTCACAGGGCTCGGCACCGGGGAGCTGTTTTTT
>TRBD1|TRBJ1-2|-|TRBV12-3/TRBV12-4
CASSLSYRGDGYTF
TGTGCCAGCAGTTTATCGTACAGGGGCGATGGCTACACCTTC
>-|TRBJ2-5|-|TRBV5-1
CASSGSTGFGETQYF
TGCGCCAGCAGCGGATCTACAGGGTTTGGAGAGACCCAGTACTTC
>-|TRBJ1-6|many|TRBV6-4
CASSDQTRLTARYNSPLHF
TGTGCCAGCAGTGACCAGACGAGGTTAACGGCGCGCTATAATTCACCCCTCCACTTT
>TRBD1|TRBJ2-1|-|TRBV7-2
CASSPPRDRGHNEQFF
TGTGCCAGCAGCCCCCCCCGGGACAGGGGGCACAATGAGCAGTTCTTC
>-|TRBJ2-2|few|TRBV5-1
CASSLRGANTGELFF
TGCGCCAGCAGCTTGCGGGGCGCGAACACCGGGGAGCTGTTTTTT
>-|TRBJ2-7|few|TRBV5-1
CASSLVSRGYEQYF
TGCGCCAGCAGCTTGGTTTCCAGGGGCTACGAGCAGTACTTC
>-|TRBJ1-1|-|TRBV12-3/TRBV12-4
CASSLLEGGLAFF
TGTGCCAGCAGTTTATTGGAGGGAGGGCTGGCTTTCTTT
>TRBD2|TRBJ2-1|few|TRBV10-3
CAISEAGANNEQFF
TGTGCCATCAGTGAGGCGGGAGCGAACAATGAGCAGTTCTTC
>TRBD2|TRBJ2-5|once|TRBV7-9
CASSLWLAGFQETQYF
TGTGCCAGCAGCTTATGGCTAGCGGGGTTCCAGGAGACCCAGTACTTC
>-|TRBJ2-7|few|TRBV21-1
CASSNTGDRDSYEQYF
TGTGCCAGCAGCAACACGGGTGACAGGGACTCCTACGAGCAGTACTTC
>-|TRBJ2-2|-|TRBV20-1
CSARDHAAAAGELFF
TGCAGTGCTAGGGACCATGCCGCAGCTGCCGGGGAGCTGTTTTTT
>-|TRBJ1-2|-|TRBV20-1
CSAGGGGPYGYTF
TGCAGTGCTGGGGGTGGGGGTCCCTATGGCTACACCTTC
>-|TRBJ2-5|few|TRBV11-1
CASSLVPRTSWVQETQYF
TGTGCCAGCAGCTTAGTCCCCCGGACATCCTGGGTACAAGAGACCCAGTACTTC
>TRBD1|TRBJ2-6|few|TRBV11-1
CASSLMGQGVPGANVLTF
TGTGCCAGCAGCTTAATGGGACAGGGGGTTCCTGGGGCCAACGTCCTGACTTTC
>-|TRBJ1-1|-|TRBV20-1
CSARDMSLAFF
TGCAGTGCTAGAGATATGTCCCTAGCTTTCTTT
>-|TRBJ1-1|many|TRBV6-1
CASTYGGVNTEAFF
TGTGCCAGCACCTACGGAGGGGTGAACACTGAAGCTTTCTTT
>-|TRBJ2-3|once|TRBV11-2
CASSLWRPTDTQYF
TGTGCCAGCAGCTTATGGAGACCCACAGATACGCAGTATTTT
>TRBD2|TRBJ2-3|-|TRBV5-1
CASSLVSLSLAGGRYTQYF
TGCGCCAGCAGCTTGGTGTCCCTCTCACTAGCGGGGGGCCGATATACGCAGTATTTT
>-|TRBJ2-4|-|TRBV5-1
CASSLGVQGPNIQYF
TGCGCCAGCAGCTTGGGGGTACAGGGCCCAAACATTCAGTACTTC
>-|TRBJ1-1|-|TRBV12-3/TRBV12-4
CASSLYGNTEAFF
TGTGCCAGCAGTTTATATGGGAACACTGAAGCTTTCTTT
>-|TRBJ1-5|few|TRBV18
CASSEGIYQPQHF
TGTGCCAGCTCAGAGGGGATATACCAGCCCCAGCATTTT
>-|TRBJ2-1|-|TRBV12-3/TRBV12-4
CASSFEGVGYNEQFF
TGTGCCAGCAGTTTCGAAGGGGTCGGATACAATGAGCAGTTCTTC
>-|TRBJ2-2|-|TRBV5-1
CASSSGQANTGELFF
TGCGCCAGCAGCTCGGGGCAGGCGAACACCGGGGAGCTGTTTTTT
>-|TRBJ1-4|few|TRBV5-1
CASSPWGDLNEKLFF
TGCGCCAGCAGTCCCTGGGGGGACCTTAATGAAAAACTGTTTTTT
>-|TRBJ2-5|-|TRBV12-3/TRBV12-4
CASSFPGYQETQYF
TGTGCCAGCAGTTTTCCGGGGTACCAAGAGACCCAGTACTTC
>TRBD1|TRBJ2-3|-|TRBV5-1
CASSFRQGGPDTQYF
TGCGCCAGCAGCTTCCGACAGGGGGGCCCAGATACGCAGTATTTT
>TRBD1|TRBJ2-2|few|TRBV20-1
CSARGLNRGQTGELFF
TGCAGTGCTAGAGGCCTCAACAGGGGGCAAACCGGGGAGCTGTTTTTT
>-|TRBJ1-2|many|TRBV7-9
CASSLAGDGGYTF
TGTGCCAGCAGCTTAGCAGGGGATGGTGGCTACACCTTC
>TRBD1|TRBJ1-4|few|TRBV20-1
CSASQGAEDEKLFF
TGCAGTGCTAGCCAGGGGGCGGAAGATGAAAAACTGTTTTTT
>-|TRBJ1-1|few|TRBV5-1
CASSLPGMNTEAFF
TGCGCCAGCAGCTTGCCAGGAATGAACACTGAAGCTTTCTTT
>-|TRBJ2-3|-|TRBV29-1
CSVEGTARTDTQYF
TGCAGCGTTGAAGGAACAGCGCGCACAGATACGCAGTATTTT
>-|TRBJ2-3|-|TRBV29-1
CSVAGRVASSGMQYF
TGCAGCGTTGCCGGCCGGGTGGCTAGCTCGGGGATGCAGTATTTT